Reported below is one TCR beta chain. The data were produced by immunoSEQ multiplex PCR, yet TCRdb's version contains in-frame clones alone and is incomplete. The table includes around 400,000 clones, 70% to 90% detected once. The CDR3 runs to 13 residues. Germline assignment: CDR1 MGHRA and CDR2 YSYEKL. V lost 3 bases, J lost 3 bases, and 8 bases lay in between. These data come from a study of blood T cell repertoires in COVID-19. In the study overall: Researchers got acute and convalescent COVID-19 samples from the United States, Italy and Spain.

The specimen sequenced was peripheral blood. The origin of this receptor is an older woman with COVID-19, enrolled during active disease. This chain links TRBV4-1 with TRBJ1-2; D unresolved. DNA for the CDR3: TGCGCCAGCAGCCAGGCCGGGGACTATGGCTACACCTTC. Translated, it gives CASSQAGDYGYTF.